This passage covers 20 T cell receptor beta chains from one sample sequenced in a study of human T cells and chemical hapten exposure (dated by TCRdb to about 2021). The sample's time point label, decoded: patch test 2, 6 weeks after DPC sensitization. The sample's treatment or condition label, decoded: therapeutic diphenylcyclopropenone sensitization with weekly scalp DPC. Library preparation was by RACE. The listed sequencing device is NextSeq 500. Starting from the raw public reads, TCRdb applied fastp trimming at Q25, assembled clones with MiXCR and retained in-frame beta chains. Here each entry gathers all rows of one CDR3 protein and keeps the most common genes and DNA. The sample table holds about 350,000 distinct CDR3 sequences, of which about 6% were seen once. Of the sample, less than 6.5% is held by the ten largest clones. Material: whole blood, obtained in connection with sensitization to the hapten diphenylcyclopropenone (DPC). All receptors come from a young woman with alopecia areata. Some clones in this sample may be carry-over from other donors' samples.

This clonotype was detected only a few times. The chain uses TRBV27 and TRBJ1-4; D gene unclear. CDR1 MNHEY and CDR2 SMNVEV come from the germline V gene (reference sequence). CDR3 size: 15 residues. Deletions cut 3 bases from V and 4 bases from J, with 12 bases between. In DNA, the CDR3 is TGTGCCAGCAGTTTGATAGGACCCATTAATGAAAAACTGTTTTTT. This translates into CASSLIGPINEKLFF.

The rearrangement links TRBV7-2 to TRBJ1-2; D uncertain. The V and J ends lost 1 base and 2 bases respectively, with 8 bases between them. Germline V gives CDR1 SGHTA, CDR2 FQGNSA. CDR3 size: 14 residues. The CDR3: CASSLDGGNYGYTF. CDR3 coding DNA: TGTGCCAGCAGCTTAGACGGCGGCAACTATGGCTACACCTTC.

This clonotype was counted between two and nine times. V usage is TRBV2 and J usage is TRBJ2-5, with D perhaps TRBD1 (5 bases). The germline V gene has CDR1 SNHLY and CDR2 FYNNEI. The CDR3 spans 12 residues. The germline V and J ends were trimmed by 7 bases and 4 bases, with 10 bases remaining between them. This CDR3 is CASKGEAETQYF. The CDR3, as DNA: TGTGCCAGCAAAGGGGAAGCAGAGACCCAGTACTTC.

The chain joins TRBV6-5 to TRBJ1-1; D is possibly TRBD1 (6 bases). From germline, CDR1 is MNHEY and CDR2 SVGAGI. Trimming stripped 9 bases from V and 4 bases from J, with 9 bases between. The CDR3 has 11 amino acids. CDR3 loop: CASWTVTEAFF. The CDR3 nucleotides are TGTGCCAGTTGGACAGTCACTGAAGCTTTCTTT.

This clonotype has a handful of counts. The V call is TRBV25-1, the J call TRBJ2-7; D may be TRBD1 (6 bases). This CDR3 contains 13 residues. The germline V gene has CDR1 MGHDK and CDR2 SYGVNS. V gave up 6 bases and J gave up 11 bases, with 20 bases separating them. The CDR3 nucleotides read TGTGCCAGCAGCGGGGTTGGCCCACAGGGAGAGTACTTC. Translated, it gives CASSGVGPQGEYF.

This clonotype occurred many times. V gene TRBV29-1 combines with J gene TRBJ1-5, with 9 bases aligning to TRBD1. The CDR3 has 14 residues. With 6 bases clipped from V and 6 bases from J, the junction kept 9 bases outside the gene matches. Germline lookup yields CDR1 SQVTM and CDR2 ANQGSEA. The CDR3 nucleotides are TGCAGCGTCCGGACAGGGGAGGTTAGTCAGCCCCAGCATTTT. It encodes CSVRTGEVSQPQHF.

V is TRBV15 and J is TRBJ1-2; D unclear. The CDR3 consists of 15 residues. V lost 4 bases and J 3 bases, leaving 15 bases between the germline ends. CDR1 is LNHNV, CDR2 YYDKDF, per germline (reference sequence). CDR3 nucleotides: TGTGCCACCAGCACCACGGAGGGCCCTTACTATGGCTACACCTTC. It encodes CATSTTEGPYYGYTF. The full variable domain, with the rest looked up from reference TRBV15 and TRBJ1-2, is DAMVIQNPRYQVTQFGKPVTLSCSQTLNHNVMYWYQQKSSQAPKLLFHYYDKDFNNEADTPDNFQSRRPNTSFCFLDIRSPGLGDTAMYLCATSTTEGPYYGYTFGSGTRLTVV.

This clonotype has more than one count but fewer than ten. The chain has TRBV5-4 and TRBJ2-3, with a tentative D call TRBD2 (5 bases). The CDR3 loop spans 15 amino acids. Trimming took off 9 bases at V and 2 bases at J, with 19 bases between the two ends. CDR1 and CDR2 from the germline V gene are SGHNT and YYREEE (reference sequence). CDR3 DNA: TGTGCCACCGCGGGCACTAGTGGTTACACAGATACGCAGTATTTT. This codes for CATAGTSGYTDTQYF.

This clonotype was observed a few times. This chain joins TRBV7-2 and TRBJ1-5; D unclear. The V gene lost 2 bases and the J gene lost 4 bases, with 6 bases spanning the gap. This CDR3 spans 13 amino acids. The germline V gene encodes CDR1 SGHTA and CDR2 FQGNSA. CDR3 region: CASSLYQNQPQHF. CDR3 coding DNA: TGTGCCAGCAGCTTATATCAAAATCAGCCCCAGCATTTT.

V usage is TRBV7-2 and J usage is TRBJ1-3; D may be TRBD1 (6 bases). CDR3 size: 14 residues. Germline-derived CDR1 and CDR2 are SGHTA and FQGNSA. V lost 4 bases, J lost 9 bases, and 16 bases lay in between. CDR3: CASSSRDTGSTIYF. The CDR3 bases are TGTGCCAGCAGCTCGCGGGACACGGGCAGCACCATATATTTT.

There are many counts of this clonotype. This chain connects TRBV20-1 to TRBJ2-3; 7 positions match TRBD1. The V gene end was trimmed by 7 bases and the J gene end by 8 bases; junction bases not matched to a gene: 21. This CDR3 contains 16 residues. Per germline, CDR1 DFQATT and CDR2 SNEGSKA (reference sequence). For the CDR3, the DNA is TGCAGTGTTTCCAGGACAGGTGAACTCACGGGCGGTACGCAGTATTTT. Its protein product is CSVSRTGELTGGTQYF.

V gene TRBV5-4 combines with J gene TRBJ2-3, with 8 positions matching TRBD1. The CDR3 spans 15 residues. After removal of 3 bases from V and 5 bases from J, the junction contained 8 bases not matched to a gene. Germline loops: CDR1 SGHNT, CDR2 YYREEE (reference sequence). CDR3 amino acids: CASSSGSQGGDTQYF. CDR3 nucleotides: TGTGCCAGCAGCTCCGGTTCACAGGGGGGAGATACGCAGTATTTT.

In this sample, this clonotype turned up a few times. The chain links TRBV7-9 to TRBJ1-1; 7 bases line up with TRBD1. There are 17 residues in the CDR3. The V gene end was trimmed by 1 base and the J gene end by 4 bases; junction bases not matched to a gene: 12. Germline V gives CDR1 SEHNR, CDR2 FQNEAQ (reference sequence). The CDR3 nucleotides read TGTGCCAGCAGCTTAGAGAGGACAGGTAAACGAGTCACTGAAGCTTTCTTT. It is translated as CASSLERTGKRVTEAFF.

This chain joins TRBV4-2 and TRBJ2-1; tentatively, D is TRBD2 (6 bases). V dropped 0 bases and J dropped 2 bases, with 14 bases sitting between them. The CDR3 extends over 17 amino acids. The germline gives CDR1 LGHNA, CDR2 YNFKEQ. CDR3 nucleotide sequence: TGTGCCAGCAGCCAAGAGGGGCGCGGGGAACCCTACAATGAGCAGTTCTTC. This codes for CASSQEGRGEPYNEQFF.

In this sample, this clonotype turned up a few times. CDR3 DNA sequence: TGTGCCAGCAGTACCCCGGGACAGGTAGGAAGCGGCTACACCTTC. Amino acid sequence: CASSTPGQVGSGYTF. The rearrangement uses TRBV12-3 or TRBV12-4 and TRBJ1-2, with TRBD1 matching over 8 bases. This CDR3 is 15 amino acids long. The ends lost 5 bases at V and 8 bases at J; junction bases unmatched: 13.

This chain uses TRBV6-5 with TRBJ1-2; no clear D gene. CDR3 length: 13 amino acids. Trimming stripped 5 bases from V and 5 bases from J, with 12 bases between. CDR1 is MNHEY, CDR2 SVGAGI, per germline. The CDR3 sequence: CASSQRSLYGYTF. CDR3 nucleotide sequence: TGTGCCAGCAGTCAACGGAGCCTTTATGGCTACACCTTC.

This clonotype was seen at least ten times. The chain employs TRBV7-9 and TRBJ2-7, with D maybe TRBD2 (5 bases). The CDR3 loop spans 14 amino acids. Trimming removed 5 bases from V and 3 bases from J, with 14 bases in between. Germline CDR1 and CDR2: SEHNR and FQNEAQ (reference sequence). Here the CDR3 reads CASSHRTEYYEQYF. DNA for the CDR3: TGTGCCAGCAGCCATAGGACTGAGTACTACGAGCAGTACTTC.

This clonotype was seen a few times. The rearrangement links TRBV7-9 to TRBJ2-3; D is ambiguous. Trimming shortened V by 4 bases and J by 4 bases, and 12 bases separated the two germline ends. Germline values: CDR1 SEHNR, CDR2 FQNEAQ (reference sequence). This CDR3 region has 14 residues. CDR3 sequence reads: CASSSDLRPDTQYF. CDR3 bases: TGTGCCAGCAGCTCCGATTTAAGGCCAGATACGCAGTATTTT.

At least ten counts were recorded for this clonotype. The rearrangement joins TRBV5-1 to TRBJ1-1; perhaps TRBD1 as D (5 bases). V was trimmed by 7 bases and J by 1 base, leaving 14 bases between them. CDR3 length equals 14 residues. The germline gives CDR1 SGHRS, CDR2 YFSETQ. The CDR3 region has the DNA TGCGCCAGCGCGACGGGGCAGCCGAACACTGAAGCTTTCTTT. Its translation: CASATGQPNTEAFF.

V usage is TRBV7-9 and J usage is TRBJ2-4, with D perhaps TRBD1 (6 bases). Between the trimmed V and J ends, which lost 7 bases and 6 bases, there was a span of 10 bases. Per the germline V gene, CDR1 is SEHNR and CDR2 is FQNEAQ (reference sequence). The CDR3 loop spans 12 amino acids. The CDR3 DNA is TGTGCCAGCACCTCACAGGGAAACATTCAGTACTTC. Encoded protein: CASTSQGNIQYF.